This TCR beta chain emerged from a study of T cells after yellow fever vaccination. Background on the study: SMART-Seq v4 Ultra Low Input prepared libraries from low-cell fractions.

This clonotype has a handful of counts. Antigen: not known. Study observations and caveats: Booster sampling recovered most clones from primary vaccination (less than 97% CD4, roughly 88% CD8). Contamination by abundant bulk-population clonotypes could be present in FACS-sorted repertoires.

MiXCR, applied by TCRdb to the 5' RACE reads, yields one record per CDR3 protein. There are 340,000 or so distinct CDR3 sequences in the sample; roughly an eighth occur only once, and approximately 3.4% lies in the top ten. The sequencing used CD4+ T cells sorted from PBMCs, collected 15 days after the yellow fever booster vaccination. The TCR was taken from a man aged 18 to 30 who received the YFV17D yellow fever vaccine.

This chain's CDR3 is CASSFEGALGKLFF. The CDR3 DNA is TGTGCCAGCAGCTTCGAGGGGGCGCTTGGAAAACTGTTTTTT. The J gene is TRBJ1-4, the V gene TRBV7-9; 7 nucleotides agree with TRBD1. This CDR3 is 14 amino acids long. The trim removed 3 bases at V and 10 bases at J, leaving 8 bases unmatched. The germline V gene has CDR1 SEHNR and CDR2 FQNEAQ (reference sequence). The full variable domain, in which reference TRBV7-9 and TRBJ1-4 provide the parts outside the CDR3, is DTGVSQNPRHKITKRGQNVTFRCDPISEHNRLYWYRQTLGQGPEFLTYFQNEAQLEKSRLLSDRFSAERPKGSFSTLEIQRTEQGDSAMYLCASSFEGALGKLFFGSGTQLSVL.